This is a list of T cell receptor beta chains from one sample in a study of cytomegalovirus exposure and HLA in healthy donors. Produced via immunoSEQ multiplex PCR; TCRdb's table is partial and in-frame only. The table includes approximately 280,000 clones, around 87% detected once. What was sequenced was PBMCs. The receptors originated from a young woman in good health and CMV-seronegative. Both conserved end residues are part of each CDR3. A D gene is named only where the DNA matches it firmly. Some rows mark clone size as missing; the rest say once, few, many or name a class of expanded clone.

abundance	v_gene	d_gene	j_gene	CDR3aa	CDR3nt
-	TRBV28	-	TRBJ1-5	CASNVRGPQHF	TGTGCCAGCAACGTTCGGGGTCCCCAGCATTTT
-	TRBV7-2	-	TRBJ2-5	CASSLVPGPGTLQETQYF	TGTGCCAGCAGCTTAGTCCCAGGCCCCGGGACTCTCCAAGAGACCCAGTACTTC
once	TRBV19	-	TRBJ2-4	CASSRGGAKNIQYF	TGTGCCAGTAGTAGAGGCGGGGCCAAAAACATTCAGTACTTC
once	TRBV25-1	TRBD1	TRBJ1-2	CASSGLTGSGGYTF	TGTGCCAGCAGTGGTCTGACAGGGTCGGGGGGCTACACCTTC
-	TRBV28	TRBD1	TRBJ1-2	CASRRPPGQGPSTTYGYTF	TGTGCCAGCCGACGACCTCCGGGACAGGGGCCCTCCACCACTTATGGCTACACCTTC
-	TRBV19	-	TRBJ2-5	CASSIRGVGETQYF	TGTGCCAGTAGTATCCGGGGAGTAGGCGAGACCCAGTACTTC
-	TRBV19	TRBD1	TRBJ1-2	CASSIGRQGFGYTF	TGTGCCAGTAGTATAGGGAGACAGGGGTTTGGCTACACCTTC
-	TRBV10-1	TRBD2	TRBJ2-3	CASSGQRGGPDTQYF	TGCGCCAGCAGTGGCCAGCGGGGCGGCCCAGATACGCAGTATTTT
once	TRBV5-6	TRBD1	TRBJ1-3	CASSLGAIQGRTGNTIYF	TGTGCCAGCAGCTTGGGGGCAATACAGGGGCGGACTGGAAACACCATATATTTT
-	TRBV9	TRBD2	TRBJ2-1	CASSVAPASGAYNEQFF	TGTGCCAGCAGCGTAGCTCCCGCTAGCGGGGCATACAATGAGCAGTTCTTC
-	TRBV5-6	TRBD1	TRBJ2-6	CASSAGQGYSGANVLTF	TGTGCCAGCAGCGCTGGACAGGGGTACTCTGGGGCCAACGTCCTGACTTTC
-	TRBV10-2	TRBD2	TRBJ2-1	CASAAEAGGRNEQFF	TGCGCCAGCGCCGCGGAAGCGGGAGGTCGAAATGAGCAGTTCTTC
-	TRBV14	TRBD1	TRBJ2-3	CASSQDGDRSDTQYF	TGTGCCAGCAGCCAGGATGGGGACAGGTCAGATACGCAGTATTTT
-	TRBV2	-	TRBJ1-5	CASQRGNANQPQHF	TGTGCCAGCCAGAGGGGGAATGCCAATCAGCCCCAGCATTTT
-	TRBV9	TRBD1	TRBJ2-7	CASSPRTGPHEQYF	TGTGCCAGCAGCCCCAGGACAGGGCCTCACGAGCAGTACTTC
-	TRBV30	-	TRBJ2-3	CAWSVGTTDTQYF	TGTGCCTGGAGTGTCGGTACCACAGATACGCAGTATTTT
-	TRBV5-1	-	TRBJ1-4	CASSAWTNEKLFF	TGCGCCAGCAGCGCGTGGACTAATGAAAAACTGTTTTTT
few	TRBV5-6	TRBD2	TRBJ2-7	CASSPGLGATYEQYF	TGTGCCAGCAGCCCGGGACTAGGTGCCACCTACGAGCAGTACTTC
-	TRBV18	TRBD1	TRBJ1-2	CASSPPSGGYGYTF	TGTGCCAGCTCACCACCGTCAGGGGGCTATGGCTACACCTTC
-	TRBV28	-	TRBJ1-5	CASRLTGSPARQPQHF	TGTGCCAGCAGGTTGACAGGTTCACCAGCCCGGCAGCCCCAGCATTTT
-	TRBV2	TRBD1	TRBJ1-1	CASSESPRTGFMNTEAFF	TGTGCCAGCAGTGAGTCCCCGAGGACAGGATTCATGAACACTGAAGCTTTCTTT
-	TRBV5-6	-	TRBJ2-7	CASSAGLSSYEQYF	TGTGCCAGCAGCGCTGGACTGAGCTCCTACGAGCAGTACTTC
-	TRBV5-1	TRBD2	TRBJ2-7	CASSLGGGPSSYEQYF	TGCGCCAGCAGCCTCGGGGGGGGGCCGAGCTCCTACGAGCAGTACTTC
-	TRBV27	TRBD1	TRBJ2-7	CASRETGGIPYEQYF	TGTGCCAGCAGAGAAACAGGGGGTATTCCCTACGAGCAGTACTTC
-	TRBV19	-	TRBJ2-5	CASSSASTGTQYF	TGTGCCAGTAGTTCAGCTTCGACTGGGACCCAGTACTTC
-	TRBV6-1	-	TRBJ2-2	CASTPGRQEPGELFF	TGTGCCAGCACCCCCGGCCGACAGGAACCCGGGGAGCTGTTTTTT
-	TRBV28	TRBD2	TRBJ2-7	CAIHPGGQGWHEQYF	TGTGCCATTCACCCGGGGGGGCAGGGGTGGCACGAGCAGTACTTC
-	TRBV28	-	TRBJ2-3	CASSLLLNREPSTDTQYF	TGTGCCAGCAGTTTACTTCTTAACCGGGAACCCAGCACAGATACGCAGTATTTT
-	TRBV5-8	TRBD1	TRBJ2-7	CASSLMRGRYEQYF	TGTGCCAGCAGCTTGATGAGGGGGCGGTACGAGCAGTACTTC
once	TRBV11-2	-	TRBJ2-3	CASSRVSRTDTQYF	TGTGCCAGCAGCCGAGTAAGCCGCACAGATACGCAGTATTTT
-	TRBV7-8	-	TRBJ1-1	CASSLDRGTVANTEAFF	TGTGCCAGCAGCTTAGATCGGGGGACGGTGGCGAACACTGAAGCTTTCTTT
-	TRBV11-2	-	TRBJ2-3	CASSLGYEGYF	TGTGCCAGCAGCTTAGGTTATGAGGGGTATTTT
-	TRBV5-1	-	TRBJ2-7	CASSLLGPSYEQYF	TGCGCCAGCAGCTTGTTGGGGCCCTCCTACGAGCAGTACTTC
-	TRBV6-5	TRBD1	TRBJ1-2	CASSARQGNYGYTF	TGTGCCAGCAGTGCTCGACAGGGAAACTATGGCTACACCTTC
-	TRBV7-8	TRBD2	TRBJ2-1	CASSLDDRGRAREIEQFF	TGTGCCAGCAGCTTAGATGATCGCGGGAGGGCTAGGGAGATTGAGCAGTTCTTC
-	TRBV28	TRBD1	TRBJ2-1	CASRSGGRGEQFF	TGTGCCAGCAGGTCAGGGGGCCGGGGAGAGCAGTTCTTC
once	TRBV2	TRBD2	TRBJ2-7	CASSEDGSAGAGGYEQYF	TGTGCCAGCAGTGAAGATGGAAGCGCGGGAGCTGGGGGATACGAGCAGTACTTC
-	TRBV11-2	TRBD2	TRBJ2-1	CASSSPSLKGLAGEYEQFF	TGTGCCAGCAGCTCGCCAAGTCTAAAAGGACTAGCGGGAGAGTATGAGCAGTTCTTC
-	TRBV7-8	-	TRBJ2-7	CASSLVTWTVDPYEQYF	TGTGCCAGCAGCCTGGTCACTTGGACAGTGGATCCCTACGAGCAGTACTTC
-	TRBV2	-	TRBJ2-3	CASSEVFTDTQYF	TGTGCCAGCAGTGAAGTATTTACAGATACGCAGTATTTT
-	TRBV5-1	TRBD2	TRBJ2-1	CASSGGLAGYNEQFF	TGCGCCAGCAGCGGCGGACTAGCGGGGTACAATGAGCAGTTCTTC
-	TRBV27	-	TRBJ1-2	CASSPLPTGYRSYGYTF	TGTGCCAGCAGCCCACTTCCTACAGGGTACCGGAGCTATGGCTACACCTTC
once	TRBV28	-	TRBJ1-2	CAGRGELNGYTF	TGTGCAGGGAGGGGGGAACTGAATGGCTACACCTTC
-	TRBV4-1	TRBD2	TRBJ2-5	CASSQDLGTSGNRRETQYF	TGCGCCAGCAGCCAAGATCTGGGGACTAGCGGAAATCGGCGGGAGACCCAGTACTTC
-	TRBV30	-	TRBJ1-3	CAWSVRRGTGNTIYF	TGTGCCTGGAGTGTACGCAGGGGAACCGGAAACACCATATATTTT
-	TRBV4-1	TRBD1	TRBJ2-7	CASSQGTGAPSYEQYF	TGCGCCAGCAGCCAGGGGACAGGGGCACCTTCCTACGAGCAGTACTTC
-	TRBV5-6	-	TRBJ1-4	CASSLVSGEKLFF	TGTGCCAGCAGCTTGGTTTCGGGTGAAAAACTGTTTTTT
-	TRBV27	-	TRBJ1-5	CASSTWEGSGSNQPQHF	TGTGCCAGCAGTACATGGGAGGGGAGTGGATCCAATCAGCCCCAGCATTTT
-	TRBV10-2	-	TRBJ2-1	CASSEFPPSQTHNEQFF	TGCGCCAGCAGTGAGTTCCCCCCTAGTCAAACCCACAATGAGCAGTTCTTC
-	TRBV4-3	TRBD2	TRBJ2-4	CASSPRLAGVSGNIQYF	TGCGCCAGCAGCCCCCGATTAGCGGGAGTCTCCGGAAACATTCAGTACTTC
-	TRBV11-3	TRBD2	TRBJ2-1	CASSNPGLAGSEQFF	TGTGCCAGCAGCAACCCGGGACTAGCGGGAAGTGAGCAGTTCTTC
-	TRBV28	TRBD2	TRBJ2-1	CASSLGVGRVEQFF	TGTGCCAGCAGTCTAGGGGTCGGGAGGGTTGAGCAGTTCTTC
few	TRBV5-1	-	TRBJ1-2	CASSLQEGAYGYTF	TGCGCCAGCAGCTTGCAGGAGGGTGCCTATGGCTACACCTTC
-	TRBV7-9	-	TRBJ2-7	CASSRTVGGSGYEQYF	TGTGCCAGCAGTCGAACGGTGGGGGGAAGCGGGTACGAGCAGTACTTC
-	TRBV19	-	TRBJ1-5	CASSIRGSYQPQHF	TGTGCCAGTAGTATTCGGGGGTCGTATCAGCCCCAGCATTTT